This T cell receptor beta chain was obtained from a study of shared clonotypes between healthy human individuals. On the study more broadly: With ages of 18 to 49, the donors were two women and a few men. CD4 naive cells filled three plates per donor, CD4 memory three, CD8 naive two and CD8 memory one. Study conclusions and caveats: The genetic and exposure-history diversity represented was limited by few donors.

Remarks on this clone: Its antigen is unknown.

Using immunoSEQ multiplex PCR, the repertoire was profiled, and TCRdb retains in-frame clones only, with some absent. The sample includes 2 million to 2.5 million clones, just over 90% seen only once; the top ten take around 0.4%. Germline V CDR1 and CDR2: SGHVS, FNYEAQ. The V end lost 5 bases, the J end lost 0 bases, and 11 bases lay between the germline ends. The CDR3 loop spans 16 amino acids. The sequence was collected from a man aged 18-30 years in good health. Some clones in this sample may be carry-over from other donors' samples. Material: naive CD4+ T cells from PBMCs. Described subset: CD45RA+ positively selected. The J gene is TRBJ2-6, the V gene TRBV7-6; D is ambiguous. CDR3 in DNA: TGTGCCAGCAGCACGAGCGCCCCCTCTGGGGCCAACGTCCTGACTTTC. This codes for CASSTSAPSGANVLTF.